This T cell receptor beta chain appears in the sequencing data of a study of T-cell memory formation after mild COVID-19. Across the whole study: Largely donor-specific sequence clusters came from a couple of donors.

This clonotype came up a few times. Its antigen is currently unknown. Study observations and caveats: CD4+ contracting clones were mainly CM and EM; CD8+ ones, EMRA.

V trimming: 0 bases; J trimming: 14 bases; junction bases outside the gene matches: 4. The CDR3 is 12 amino acids. Germline-derived CDR1 and CDR2 are MNHEY and SVGAGI. TCRdb reanalysed the 5' RACE reads using MiXCR and keeps one entry per CDR3 protein. Of 350,000 to 450,000 distinct CDR3 sequences listed, around 24% are singletons. Source material: PBMCs or a T cell subset sorted from them (not recorded which). This TCR was recovered from an adult woman who had mild COVID-19 (a few samples of this study predate the infection). Cell type and time point are not known. The gene calls are TRBV6-5 and TRBJ2-4; TRBD1 matches at 7 bases. DNA for the CDR3: TGTGCCAGCAGTTACTCGACCGGGACAGAGTACTTC. Translating it yields CASSYSTGTEYF.